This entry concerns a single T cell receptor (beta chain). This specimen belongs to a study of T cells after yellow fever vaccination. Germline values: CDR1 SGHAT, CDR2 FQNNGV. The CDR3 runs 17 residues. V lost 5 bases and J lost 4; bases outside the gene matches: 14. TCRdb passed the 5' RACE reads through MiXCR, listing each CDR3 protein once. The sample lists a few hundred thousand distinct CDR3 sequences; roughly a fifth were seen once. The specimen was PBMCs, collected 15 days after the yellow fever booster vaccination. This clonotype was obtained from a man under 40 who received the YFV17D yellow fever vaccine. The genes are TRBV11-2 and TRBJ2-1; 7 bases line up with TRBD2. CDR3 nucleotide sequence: TGTGCCAGCAGCGAAGGGAGGGACCTACCCCTTTACAATGAGCAGTTCTTC. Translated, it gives CASSEGRDLPLYNEQFF.